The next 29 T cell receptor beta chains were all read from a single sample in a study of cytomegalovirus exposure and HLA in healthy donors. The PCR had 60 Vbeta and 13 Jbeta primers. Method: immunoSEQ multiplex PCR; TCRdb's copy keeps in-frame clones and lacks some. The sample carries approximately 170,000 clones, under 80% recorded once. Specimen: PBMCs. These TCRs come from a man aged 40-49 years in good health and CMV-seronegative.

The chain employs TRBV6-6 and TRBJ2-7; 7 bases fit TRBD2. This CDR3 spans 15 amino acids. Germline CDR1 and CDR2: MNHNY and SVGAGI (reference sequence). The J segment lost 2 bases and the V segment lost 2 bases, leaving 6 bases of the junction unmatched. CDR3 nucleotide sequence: TGTGCCAGCAGTTACGGCTCGAGCGGGACCTACGAGCAGTACTTC. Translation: CASSYGSSGTYEQYF.

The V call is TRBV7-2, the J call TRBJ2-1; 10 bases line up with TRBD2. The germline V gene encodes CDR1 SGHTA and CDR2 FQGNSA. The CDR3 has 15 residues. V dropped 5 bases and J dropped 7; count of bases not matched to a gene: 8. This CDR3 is CASSHSGGVKNEQFF. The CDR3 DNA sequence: TGTGCCAGCAGCCACAGCGGGGGGGTAAAGAATGAGCAGTTCTTC.

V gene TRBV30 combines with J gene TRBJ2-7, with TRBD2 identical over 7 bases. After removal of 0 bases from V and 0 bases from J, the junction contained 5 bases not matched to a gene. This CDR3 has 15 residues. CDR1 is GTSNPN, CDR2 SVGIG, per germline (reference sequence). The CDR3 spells CAWSVVGGGSYEQYF. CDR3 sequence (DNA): TGTGCCTGGAGTGTTGTGGGGGGGGGCTCCTACGAGCAGTACTTC.

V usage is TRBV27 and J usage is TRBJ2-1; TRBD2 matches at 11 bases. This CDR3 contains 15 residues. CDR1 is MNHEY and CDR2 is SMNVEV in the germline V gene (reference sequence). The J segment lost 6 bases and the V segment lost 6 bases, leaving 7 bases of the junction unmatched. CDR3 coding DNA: TGTGCCAGCAGATTAGCGGGAGGGCCAGTCAATGAGCAGTTCTTC. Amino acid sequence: CASRLAGGPVNEQFF.

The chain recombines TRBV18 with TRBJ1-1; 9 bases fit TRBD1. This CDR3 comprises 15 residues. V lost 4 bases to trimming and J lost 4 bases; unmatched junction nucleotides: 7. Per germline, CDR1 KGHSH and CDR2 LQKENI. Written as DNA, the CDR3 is TGTGCCAGCTCACAATCGGGGACAGGGTCCACTGAAGCTTTCTTT. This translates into CASSQSGTGSTEAFF.

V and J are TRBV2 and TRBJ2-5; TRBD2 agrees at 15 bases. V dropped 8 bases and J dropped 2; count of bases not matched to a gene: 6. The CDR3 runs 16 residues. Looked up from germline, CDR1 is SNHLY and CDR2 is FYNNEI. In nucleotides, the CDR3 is TGTGCCAGCGGGGGACTAGCGGGGGGAAAGCAAGAGACCCAGTACTTC. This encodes CASGGLAGGKQETQYF.

The CDR3: CASSLGLAGAGEQYF. The CDR3 DNA reads TGTGCCAGCAGCTTGGGGCTAGCGGGGGCGGGGGAGCAGTACTTC. This rearrangement joins TRBV5-6 to TRBJ2-7; the match to TRBD2 covers 10 bases. CDR1 is SGHDT and CDR2 is YYEEEE in the germline V gene. CDR3 length equals 15 residues. Trimming cost V 0 bases and J 7 bases; bases outside gene matches: 7.

The CDR3 here is CASSLLRDAGELFF. The CDR3 nucleotides read TGTGCCAGCAGCTTACTGCGGGACGCCGGGGAGCTGTTTTTT. V usage is TRBV7-3 and J usage is TRBJ2-2; possibly TRBD2 for D (6 bases). Between the trimmed V and J ends, which lost 2 bases and 6 bases, there was a span of 10 bases. The CDR3 totals 14 residues. Germline assignment: CDR1 SGHTA and CDR2 FQGTGA.

CDR3 residues: CASSQTGAGNTIYF. The CDR3 bases are TGTGCCAGTAGCCAGACAGGCGCTGGAAACACCATATATTTT. The chain employs TRBV19 and TRBJ1-3, with TRBD1 as a possible D gene (6 bases). This CDR3 contains 14 residues. Germline V CDR1 and CDR2: LNHDA, SQIVND (reference sequence). V shed 6 bases and J shed 2 bases, with 11 bases lying between them.

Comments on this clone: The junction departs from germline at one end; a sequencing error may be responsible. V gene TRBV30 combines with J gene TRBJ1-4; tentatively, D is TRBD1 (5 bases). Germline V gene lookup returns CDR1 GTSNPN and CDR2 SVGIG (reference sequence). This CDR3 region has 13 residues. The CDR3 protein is CAGSVKGKEKLFF. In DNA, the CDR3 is TGTGCCGGGAGCGTGAAGGGGAAGGAAAAACTGTTTTTT. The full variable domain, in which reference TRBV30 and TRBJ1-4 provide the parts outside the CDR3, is SQTIHQWPATLVQPVGSPLSLECTVEGTSNPNLYWYRQAAGRGLQLLFYSVGIGQISSEVPQNLSASRPQDRQFILSSKKLLLSDSGFYLCAGSVKGKEKLFFGSGTQLSVL.

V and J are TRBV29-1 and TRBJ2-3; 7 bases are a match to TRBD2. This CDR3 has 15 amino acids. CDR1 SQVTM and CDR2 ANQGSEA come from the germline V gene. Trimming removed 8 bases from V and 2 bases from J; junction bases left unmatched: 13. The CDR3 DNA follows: TGCAGCACCCCAGGGCCTAGCGGAACCACAGATACGCAGTATTTT. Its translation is CSTPGPSGTTDTQYF.

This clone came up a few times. The CDR3 region has the DNA TGTGCCAGCAGTAACCACATTTGGGAGCAGTACTTC. Residues: CASSNHIWEQYF. The V gene is TRBV6-5, the J gene TRBJ2-7, with D unresolved. Germline CDR1 MNHEY, CDR2 SVGAGI. The ends were cut back, 5 bases at V and 7 bases at J, with 12 bases in the middle. The CDR3 covers 12 residues.

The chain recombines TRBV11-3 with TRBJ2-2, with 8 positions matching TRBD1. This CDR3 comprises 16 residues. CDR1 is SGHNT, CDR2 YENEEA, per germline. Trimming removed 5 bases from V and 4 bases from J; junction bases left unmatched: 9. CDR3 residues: CASSPGGQGPTGELFF. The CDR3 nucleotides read TGTGCCAGCAGCCCCGGAGGACAGGGACCCACCGGGGAGCTGTTTTTT. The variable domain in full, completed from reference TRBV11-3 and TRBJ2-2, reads EAGVVQSPRYKIIEKKQPVAFWCNPISGHNTLYWYLQNLGQGPELLIRYENEEAVDDSQLPKDRFSAERLKGVDSTLKIQPAELGDSAVYLCASSPGGQGPTGELFFGEGSRLTVL.

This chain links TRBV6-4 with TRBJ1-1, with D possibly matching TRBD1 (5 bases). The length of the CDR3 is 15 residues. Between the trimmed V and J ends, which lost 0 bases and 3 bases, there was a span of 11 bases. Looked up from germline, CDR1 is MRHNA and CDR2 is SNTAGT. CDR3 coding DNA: TGTGCCAGCAGTGACTCAAAAGGGGCGGACACTGAAGCTTTCTTT. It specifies CASSDSKGADTEAFF.

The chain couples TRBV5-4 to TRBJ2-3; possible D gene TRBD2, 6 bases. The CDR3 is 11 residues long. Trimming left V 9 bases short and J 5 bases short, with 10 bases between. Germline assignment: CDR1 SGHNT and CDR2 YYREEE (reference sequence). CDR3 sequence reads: CATTREDTQYF. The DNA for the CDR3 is TGTGCCACTACGCGGGAAGATACGCAGTATTTT.

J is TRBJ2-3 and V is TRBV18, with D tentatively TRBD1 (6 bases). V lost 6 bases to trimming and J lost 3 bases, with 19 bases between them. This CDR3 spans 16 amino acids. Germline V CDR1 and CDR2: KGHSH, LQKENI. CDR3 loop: CASSDGRGEFTDTQYF. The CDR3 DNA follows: TGTGCCAGCTCCGACGGCAGGGGAGAATTTACAGATACGCAGTATTTT.

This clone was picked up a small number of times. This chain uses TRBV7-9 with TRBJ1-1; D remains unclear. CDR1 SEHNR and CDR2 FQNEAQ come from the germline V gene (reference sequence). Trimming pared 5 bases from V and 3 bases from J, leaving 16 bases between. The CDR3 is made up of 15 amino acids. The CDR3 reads CASSPLTPGYTEAFF. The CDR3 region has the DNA TGTGCCAGCAGCCCCCTGACTCCGGGTTACACTGAAGCTTTCTTT.

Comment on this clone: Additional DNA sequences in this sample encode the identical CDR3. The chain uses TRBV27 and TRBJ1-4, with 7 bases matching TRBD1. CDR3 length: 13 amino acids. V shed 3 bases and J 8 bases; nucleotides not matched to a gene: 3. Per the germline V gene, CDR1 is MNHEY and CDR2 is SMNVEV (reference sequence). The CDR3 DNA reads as TGTGCCAGCAGTTTCGGAGGGGGCGAAAAACTGTTTTTT. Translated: CASSFGGGEKLFF. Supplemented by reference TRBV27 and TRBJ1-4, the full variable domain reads EAQVTQNPRYLITVTGKKLTVTCSQNMNHEYMSWYRQDPGLGLRQIYYSMNVEVTDKGDVPEGYKVSRKEKRNFPLILESPSPNQTSLYFCASSFGGGEKLFFGSGTQLSVL.

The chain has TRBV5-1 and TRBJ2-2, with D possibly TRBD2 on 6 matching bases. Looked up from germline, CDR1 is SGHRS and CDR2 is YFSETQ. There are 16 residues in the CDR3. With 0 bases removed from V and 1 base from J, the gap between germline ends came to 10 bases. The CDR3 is CASSLDRGLNTGELFF. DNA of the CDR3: TGCGCCAGCAGCTTGGATCGGGGGTTGAACACCGGGGAGCTGTTTTTT.

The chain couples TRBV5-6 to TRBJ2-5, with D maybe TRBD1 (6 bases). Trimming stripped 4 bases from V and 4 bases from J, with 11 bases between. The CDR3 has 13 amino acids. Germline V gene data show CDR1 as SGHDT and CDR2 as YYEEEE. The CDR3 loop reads CASSPRGGETQYF. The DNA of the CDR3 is TGTGCCAGCAGCCCCAGGGGTGGAGAGACCCAGTACTTC.

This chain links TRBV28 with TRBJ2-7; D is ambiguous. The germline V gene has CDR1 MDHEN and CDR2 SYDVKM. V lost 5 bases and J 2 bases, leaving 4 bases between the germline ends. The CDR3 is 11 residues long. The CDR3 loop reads CASSRPYEQYF. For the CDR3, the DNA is TGTGCCAGCAGTCGTCCCTACGAGCAGTACTTC.

CDR3 amino acids: CASSLTGSNYGYTF. The CDR3 region has the DNA TGTGCCAGCAGCTTGACAGGCTCTAACTATGGCTACACCTTC. The V gene is TRBV5-8, the J gene TRBJ1-2, with TRBD1 as a possible D gene (5 bases). The CDR3 has 14 residues. Trimming removed 1 base from V and 0 bases from J, with 7 bases in between. Germline assignment: CDR1 SGHTS and CDR2 YDEGEE.

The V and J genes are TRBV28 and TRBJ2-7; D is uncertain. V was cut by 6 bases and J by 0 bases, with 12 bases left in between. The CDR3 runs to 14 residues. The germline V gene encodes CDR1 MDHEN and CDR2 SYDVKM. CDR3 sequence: CASRPPRLSYEQYF. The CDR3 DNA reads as TGTGCCAGCAGGCCCCCGCGACTCTCCTACGAGCAGTACTTC.

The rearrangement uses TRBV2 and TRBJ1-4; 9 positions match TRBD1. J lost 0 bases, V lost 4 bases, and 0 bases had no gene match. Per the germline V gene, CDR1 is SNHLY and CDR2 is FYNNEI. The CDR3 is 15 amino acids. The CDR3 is CASSGQGATNEKLFF. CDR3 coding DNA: TGTGCCAGCAGTGGACAGGGGGCAACTAATGAAAAACTGTTTTTT.

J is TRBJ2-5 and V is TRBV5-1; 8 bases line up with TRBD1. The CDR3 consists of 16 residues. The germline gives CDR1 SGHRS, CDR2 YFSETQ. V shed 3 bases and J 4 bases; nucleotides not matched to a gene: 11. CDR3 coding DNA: TGCGCCAGCAGCTCGGGAGACAGGGGAGTTGGAGAGACCCAGTACTTC. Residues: CASSSGDRGVGETQYF. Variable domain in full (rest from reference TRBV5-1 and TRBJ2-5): KAGVTQTPRYLIKTRGQQVTLSCSPISGHRSVSWYQQTPGQGLQFLFEYFSETQRNKGNFPGRFSGRQFSNSRSEMNVSTLELGDSALYLCASSSGDRGVGETQYFGPGTRLLVL.

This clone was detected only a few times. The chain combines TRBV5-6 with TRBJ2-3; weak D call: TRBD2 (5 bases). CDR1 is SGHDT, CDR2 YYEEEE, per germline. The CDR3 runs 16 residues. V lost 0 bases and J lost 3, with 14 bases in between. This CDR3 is CASSLVAQPGTDTQYF. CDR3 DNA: TGTGCCAGCAGCTTGGTGGCGCAGCCGGGAACAGATACGCAGTATTTT.

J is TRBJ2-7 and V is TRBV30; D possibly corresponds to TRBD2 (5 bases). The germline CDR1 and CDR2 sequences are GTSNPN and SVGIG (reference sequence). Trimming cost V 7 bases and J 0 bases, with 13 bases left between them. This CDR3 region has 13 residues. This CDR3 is CAFSDFNSYEQYF. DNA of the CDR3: TGTGCCTTTTCGGACTTCAACTCCTACGAGCAGTACTTC. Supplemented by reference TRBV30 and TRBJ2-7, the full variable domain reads SQTIHQWPATLVQPVGSPLSLECTVEGTSNPNLYWYRQAAGRGLQLLFYSVGIGQISSEVPQNLSASRPQDRQFILSSKKLLLSDSGFYLCAFSDFNSYEQYFGPGTRLTVT.

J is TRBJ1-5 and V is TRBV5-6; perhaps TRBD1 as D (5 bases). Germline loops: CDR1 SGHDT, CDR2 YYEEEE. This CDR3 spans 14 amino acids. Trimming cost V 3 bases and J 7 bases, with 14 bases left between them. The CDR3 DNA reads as TGTGCCAGCAGCTCCCGGGGGGTGGGCCAGCCCCAGCATTTT. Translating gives CASSSRGVGQPQHF.

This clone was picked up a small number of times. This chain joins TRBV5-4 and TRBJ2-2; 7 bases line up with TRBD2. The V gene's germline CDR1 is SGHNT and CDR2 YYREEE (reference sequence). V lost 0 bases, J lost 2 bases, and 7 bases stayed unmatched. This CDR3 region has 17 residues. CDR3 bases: TGTGCCAGCAGCTTGGCACTCCGGGGGGATAACACCGGGGAGCTGTTTTTT. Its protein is CASSLALRGDNTGELFF. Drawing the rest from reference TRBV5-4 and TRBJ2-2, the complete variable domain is ETGVTQSPTHLIKTRGQQVTLRCSSQSGHNTVSWYQQALGQGPQFIFQYYREEENGRGNFPPRFSGLQFPNYSSELNVNALELDDSALYLCASSLALRGDNTGELFFGEGSRLTVL.